The T cell receptor beta chain under discussion was sequenced for a study of blood T cells in healthy people across ages. In each sample, at least 6.5 million PBMCs were isolated. Per the germline V gene, CDR1 is DFQATT and CDR2 is SNEGSKA (reference sequence). The CDR3 is 16 residues long. V lost 3 bases to trimming and J lost 0 bases; unmatched junction nucleotides: 8. A second 7 to 11 cycle PCR used barcoded and J-beta primers. In TCRdb, the 5' RACE reads were re-called with MiXCR into one record per CDR3 protein. The sample has approximately 800,000 distinct CDR3 sequences; 53% are singletons. Only a few counts were recorded for this clonotype. What it recognizes is unknown. The study's findings and limits: Any conclusive comparison of naive versus antigen-experienced cells was prevented by using unsorted PBMCs. The CMV status of each donor remained undetermined, and this could have confounded shifts in expanded clonotypes. The study found more naive CD4+ cells and higher diversity in long-lived than aged donors.

Specimen: blood. The receptor was isolated from a man older than 75 in good health. This chain connects TRBV20-1 to TRBJ2-5; 9 bases agree with TRBD2. The CDR3 reads CSASVGSGRYQETQYF. The CDR3 nucleotides are TGCAGTGCTAGTGTGGGGAGCGGGAGGTACCAAGAGACCCAGTACTTC.